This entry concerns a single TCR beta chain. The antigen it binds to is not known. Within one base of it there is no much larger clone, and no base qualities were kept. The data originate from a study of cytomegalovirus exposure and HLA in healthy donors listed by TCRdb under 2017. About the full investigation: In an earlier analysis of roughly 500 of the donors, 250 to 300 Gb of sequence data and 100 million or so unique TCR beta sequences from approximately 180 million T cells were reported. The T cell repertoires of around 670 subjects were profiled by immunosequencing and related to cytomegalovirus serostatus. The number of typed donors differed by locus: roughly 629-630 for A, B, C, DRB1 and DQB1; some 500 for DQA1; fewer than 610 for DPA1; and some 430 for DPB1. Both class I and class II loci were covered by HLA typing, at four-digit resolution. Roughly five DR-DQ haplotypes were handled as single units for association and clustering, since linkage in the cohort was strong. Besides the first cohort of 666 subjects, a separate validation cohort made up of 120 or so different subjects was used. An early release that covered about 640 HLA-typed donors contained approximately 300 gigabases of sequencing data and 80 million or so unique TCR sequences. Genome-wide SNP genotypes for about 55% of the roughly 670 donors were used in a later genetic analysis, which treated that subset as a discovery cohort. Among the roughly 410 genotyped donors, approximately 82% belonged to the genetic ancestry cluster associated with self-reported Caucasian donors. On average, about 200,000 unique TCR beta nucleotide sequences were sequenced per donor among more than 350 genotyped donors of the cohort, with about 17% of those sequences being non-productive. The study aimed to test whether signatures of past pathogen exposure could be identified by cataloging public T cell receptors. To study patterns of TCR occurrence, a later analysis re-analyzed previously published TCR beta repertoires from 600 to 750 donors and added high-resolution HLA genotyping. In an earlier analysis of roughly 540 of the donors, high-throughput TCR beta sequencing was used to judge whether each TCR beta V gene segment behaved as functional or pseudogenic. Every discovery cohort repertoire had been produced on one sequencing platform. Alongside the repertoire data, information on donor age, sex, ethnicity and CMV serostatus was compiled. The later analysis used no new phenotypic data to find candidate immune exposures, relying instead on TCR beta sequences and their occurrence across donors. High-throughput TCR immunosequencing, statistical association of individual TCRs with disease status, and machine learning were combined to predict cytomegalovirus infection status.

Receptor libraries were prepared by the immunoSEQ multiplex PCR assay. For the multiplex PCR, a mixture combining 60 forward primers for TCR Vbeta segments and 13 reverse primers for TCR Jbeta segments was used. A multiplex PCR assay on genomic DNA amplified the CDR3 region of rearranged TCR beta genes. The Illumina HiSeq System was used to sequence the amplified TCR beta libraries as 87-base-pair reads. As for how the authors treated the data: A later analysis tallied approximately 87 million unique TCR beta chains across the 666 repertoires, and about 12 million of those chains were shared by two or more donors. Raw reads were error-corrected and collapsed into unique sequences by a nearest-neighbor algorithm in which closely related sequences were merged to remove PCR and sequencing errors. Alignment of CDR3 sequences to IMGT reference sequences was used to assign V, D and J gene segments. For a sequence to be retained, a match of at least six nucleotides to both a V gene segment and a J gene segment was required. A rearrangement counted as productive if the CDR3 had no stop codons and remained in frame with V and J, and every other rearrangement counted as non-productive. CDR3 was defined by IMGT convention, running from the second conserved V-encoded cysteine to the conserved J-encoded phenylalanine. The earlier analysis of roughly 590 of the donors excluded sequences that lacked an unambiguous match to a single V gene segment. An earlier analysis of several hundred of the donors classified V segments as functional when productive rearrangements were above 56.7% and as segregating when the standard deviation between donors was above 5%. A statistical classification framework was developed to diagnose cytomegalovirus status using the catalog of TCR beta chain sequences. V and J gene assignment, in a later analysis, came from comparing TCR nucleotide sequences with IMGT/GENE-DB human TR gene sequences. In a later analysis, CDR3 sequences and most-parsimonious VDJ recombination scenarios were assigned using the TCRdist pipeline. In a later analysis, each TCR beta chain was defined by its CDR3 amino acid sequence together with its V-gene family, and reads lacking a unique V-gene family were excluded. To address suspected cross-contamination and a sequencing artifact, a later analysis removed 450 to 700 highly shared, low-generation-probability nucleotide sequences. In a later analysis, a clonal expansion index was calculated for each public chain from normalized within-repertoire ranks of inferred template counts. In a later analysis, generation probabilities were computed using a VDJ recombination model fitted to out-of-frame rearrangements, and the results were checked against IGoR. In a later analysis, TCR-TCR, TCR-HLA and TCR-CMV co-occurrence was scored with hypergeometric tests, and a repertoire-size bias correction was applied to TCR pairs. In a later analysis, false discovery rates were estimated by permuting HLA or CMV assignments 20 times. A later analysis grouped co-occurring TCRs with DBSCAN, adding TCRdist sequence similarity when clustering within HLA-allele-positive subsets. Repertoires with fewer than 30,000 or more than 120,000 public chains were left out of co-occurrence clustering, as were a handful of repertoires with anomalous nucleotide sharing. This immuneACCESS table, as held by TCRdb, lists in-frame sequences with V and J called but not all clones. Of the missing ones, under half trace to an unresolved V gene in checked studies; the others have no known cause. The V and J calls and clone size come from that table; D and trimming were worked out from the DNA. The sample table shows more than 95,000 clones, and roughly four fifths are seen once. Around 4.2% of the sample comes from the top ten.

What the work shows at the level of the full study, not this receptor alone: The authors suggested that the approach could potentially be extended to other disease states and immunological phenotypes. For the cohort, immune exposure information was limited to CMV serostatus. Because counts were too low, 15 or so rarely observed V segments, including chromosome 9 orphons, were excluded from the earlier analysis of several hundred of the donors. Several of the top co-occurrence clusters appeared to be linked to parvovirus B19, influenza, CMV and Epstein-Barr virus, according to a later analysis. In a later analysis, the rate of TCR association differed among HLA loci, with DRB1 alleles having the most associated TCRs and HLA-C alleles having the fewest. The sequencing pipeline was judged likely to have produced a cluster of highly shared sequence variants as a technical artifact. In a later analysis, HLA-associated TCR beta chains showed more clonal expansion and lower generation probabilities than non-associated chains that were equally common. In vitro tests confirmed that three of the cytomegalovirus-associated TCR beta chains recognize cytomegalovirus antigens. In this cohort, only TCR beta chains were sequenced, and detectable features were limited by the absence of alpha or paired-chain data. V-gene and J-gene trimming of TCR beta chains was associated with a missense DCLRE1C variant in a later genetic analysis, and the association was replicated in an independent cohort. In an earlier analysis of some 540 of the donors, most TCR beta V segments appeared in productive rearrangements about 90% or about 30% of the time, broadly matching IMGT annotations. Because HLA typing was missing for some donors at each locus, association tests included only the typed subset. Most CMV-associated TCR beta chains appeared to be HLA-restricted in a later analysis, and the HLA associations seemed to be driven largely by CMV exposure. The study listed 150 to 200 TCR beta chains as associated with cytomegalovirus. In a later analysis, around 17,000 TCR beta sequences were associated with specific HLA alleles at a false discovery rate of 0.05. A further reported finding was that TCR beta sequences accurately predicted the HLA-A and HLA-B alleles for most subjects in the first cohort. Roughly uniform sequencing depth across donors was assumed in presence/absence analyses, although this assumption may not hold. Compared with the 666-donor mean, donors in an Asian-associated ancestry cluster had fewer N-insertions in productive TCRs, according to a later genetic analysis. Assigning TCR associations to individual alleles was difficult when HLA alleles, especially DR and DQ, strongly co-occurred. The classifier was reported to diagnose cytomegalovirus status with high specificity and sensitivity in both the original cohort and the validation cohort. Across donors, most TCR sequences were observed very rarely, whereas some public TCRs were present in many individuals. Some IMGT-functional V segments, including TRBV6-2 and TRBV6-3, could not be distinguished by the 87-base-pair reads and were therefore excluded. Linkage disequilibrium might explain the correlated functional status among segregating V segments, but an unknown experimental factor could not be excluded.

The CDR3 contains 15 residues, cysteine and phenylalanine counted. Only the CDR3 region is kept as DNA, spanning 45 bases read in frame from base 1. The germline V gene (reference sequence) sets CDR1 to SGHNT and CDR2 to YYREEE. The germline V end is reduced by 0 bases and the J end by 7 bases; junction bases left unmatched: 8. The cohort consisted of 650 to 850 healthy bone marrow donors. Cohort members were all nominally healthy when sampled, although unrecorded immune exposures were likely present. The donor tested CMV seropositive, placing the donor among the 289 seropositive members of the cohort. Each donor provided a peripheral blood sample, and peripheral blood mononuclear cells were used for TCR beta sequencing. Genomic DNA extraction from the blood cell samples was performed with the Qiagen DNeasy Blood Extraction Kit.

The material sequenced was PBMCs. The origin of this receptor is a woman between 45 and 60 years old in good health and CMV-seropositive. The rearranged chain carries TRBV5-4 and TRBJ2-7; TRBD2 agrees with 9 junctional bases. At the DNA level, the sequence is TGTGCCAGCAGCTTGGTCGGCGGGGGGGCCAAGGAGCAGTACTTC. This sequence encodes CASSLVGGGAKEQYF.